This T cell receptor (beta chain) was obtained from a study of T cells in tuberculosis. The germline gives CDR1 SGHDT, CDR2 YYEEEE. CDR3 size: 16 residues. The trim removed 0 bases at V and 5 bases at J, leaving 10 bases unmatched. Data came from immunoSEQ multiplex PCR; TCRdb stores just in-frame clones and leaves some out. The table shows 40,000 to 50,000 clones, with roughly 96% occurring only once. Study results and caveats: Samples were chosen by availability of cryopreserved specimens.

With respect to this clone: The antigen is unknown.

The specimen sequenced was PBMCs. This sequence was found in a donor between 10 and 35 years old with latent tuberculosis or without tuberculosis infection. J is TRBJ1-2 and V is TRBV5-6, with 7 bases aligning to TRBD1. The CDR3 reads CASSLVAGGGGYGYTF. The CDR3 coding sequence is TGTGCCAGCAGCTTGGTAGCAGGGGGAGGTGGATATGGCTACACCTTC. Full variable domain (rest looked up from reference TRBV5-6 and TRBJ1-2): DAGVTQSPTHLIKTRGQQVTLRCSPKSGHDTVSWYQQALGQGPQFIFQYYEEEERQRGNFPDRFSGHQFPNYSSELNVNALLLGDSALYLCASSLVAGGGGYGYTFGSGTRLTVV.